This is a list of T cell receptor beta chains from one sample in a study of shared clonotypes between healthy human individuals. Some clones are missing from TCRdb's copy, which holds only in-frame ones; the method was immunoSEQ multiplex PCR. The sample includes some 1 million clones, about 74% of them seen just once. Source material: memory CD4+ T cells sorted from blood. These receptors came from a young man in good health. CDR3s include the opening cysteine and the closing phenylalanine or tryptophan. The order of the fields is clone size, D gene, J gene, V gene, CDR3 DNA, CDR3 protein. The D gene is left open where the match is weak. Size is stated for part of the rows, as once, few or many counts, or as a class when the clone is expanded.

size: NA
D: TRBD1
J: TRBJ1-4
V: TRBV19
DNA: TGTGCCAGTAGTCAGAACAGGGGGAATGAAAAACTGTTTTTT
CDR3: CASSQNRGNEKLFF

size: NA
D: NA
J: TRBJ1-2
V: TRBV19
DNA: TGTGCCAGTAGTGCTTCAGGGGAATCTAGGTATGGCTACACCTTC
CDR3: CASSASGESRYGYTF

size: NA
D: NA
J: TRBJ1-2
V: TRBV19
DNA: TGTGCCAGTAGTACCCGGGACGGAAACTATGGCTACACCTTC
CDR3: CASSTRDGNYGYTF

size: NA
D: NA
J: TRBJ1-2
V: TRBV5-1
DNA: TGCGCCAGCAGCTCCAACTATGGCTACACCTTC
CDR3: CASSSNYGYTF

size: NA
D: NA
J: TRBJ1-1
V: TRBV5-6
DNA: TGTGCCAGCAGCTTTAGGTCTGGATGGAACACTGAAGCTTTCTTT
CDR3: CASSFRSGWNTEAFF

size: NA
D: NA
J: TRBJ1-1
V: TRBV4-1
DNA: TGCGCCAGCAGCCAAGGAGGGAAGACTGAAGCTTTCTTT
CDR3: CASSQGGKTEAFF

size: NA
D: NA
J: TRBJ1-2
V: TRBV6-5
DNA: TGTGCCAGCAGGCCTACAGGGAGGAATGGCTACACCTTC
CDR3: CASRPTGRNGYTF

size: NA
D: NA
J: TRBJ2-1
V: TRBV4-1
DNA: TGCGCCAGCAGCCAAGAAGGTCGAAATGAGCAGTTCTTC
CDR3: CASSQEGRNEQFF

size: NA
D: TRBD1
J: TRBJ1-3
V: TRBV4-3
DNA: TGCGCCAGCAGCCAAGACCCCGGGACAGGGGACTCTGGAAACACCATATATTTT
CDR3: CASSQDPGTGDSGNTIYF

size: few
D: NA
J: TRBJ1-4
V: TRBV5-5
DNA: TGTGCCAGCAGCTTGGGGACAGACGAAAAACTGTTTTTT
CDR3: CASSLGTDEKLFF

size: NA
D: NA
J: TRBJ1-6
V: TRBV10-2
DNA: TGCGCCAGCAGTGAAGGGCCAGTATCCCTCCACTTT
CDR3: CASSEGPVSLHF

size: NA
D: NA
J: TRBJ2-6
V: TRBV11-2
DNA: TGTGCCAGCAGCTTGCGGACTCAGAGTAGTGGGGCCAACGTCCTGACTTTC
CDR3: CASSLRTQSSGANVLTF

size: NA
D: TRBD2
J: TRBJ2-2
V: TRBV28
DNA: TGTGCCAGCAGTCTTACTGGGGAGGGCTTGATGGACCGCACCGGGGAGCTGTTTTTT
CDR3: CASSLTGEGLMDRTGELFF

size: NA
D: NA
J: TRBJ2-7
V: TRBV6-1
DNA: TGTGCCAGCAGGTATACACAACCATCCTACGAGCAGTACTTC
CDR3: CASRYTQPSYEQYF

size: once
D: NA
J: TRBJ2-1
V: TRBV19
DNA: TGTGCCAGTAGTACCAAGAGCTCCTACAATGAGCAGTTCTTC
CDR3: CASSTKSSYNEQFF

size: NA
D: NA
J: TRBJ1-2
V: TRBV7-9
DNA: TGTGCCAGCAGCTTCCCATCGGGGGTCGGCTACACCTTC
CDR3: CASSFPSGVGYTF

size: NA
D: TRBD1
J: TRBJ1-6
V: TRBV2
DNA: TGTGCCAGCAGCGCCCAGACAGGGTACTCCTATAATTCACCCCTCCACTTT
CDR3: CASSAQTGYSYNSPLHF

size: NA
D: NA
J: TRBJ2-7
V: TRBV19
DNA: TGTGCCAGTACCCGTGACGGTGGATCCTACGAGCAGTACTTC
CDR3: CASTRDGGSYEQYF

size: NA
D: TRBD1
J: TRBJ1-2
V: TRBV14
DNA: TGTGCCAGCAGCCCCGGACAGGGAGTCGGCTACACCTTC
CDR3: CASSPGQGVGYTF

size: NA
D: TRBD2
J: TRBJ2-3
V: TRBV7-2
DNA: TGTGCCAGCAGCCGCGGACTAGTAACAGATACGCAGTATTTT
CDR3: CASSRGLVTDTQYF

size: once
D: NA
J: TRBJ1-1
V: TRBV5-1
DNA: TGCGCCAGCAGCTTGGCCGGGGGGGCCATGAACACTGAAGCTTTCTTT
CDR3: CASSLAGGAMNTEAFF

size: NA
D: TRBD1
J: TRBJ1-2
V: TRBV28
DNA: TGTGCCAGCACCAACAGGGGGCTCGGCTACACCTTC
CDR3: CASTNRGLGYTF

size: many
D: TRBD2
J: TRBJ2-1
V: TRBV7-9
DNA: TGTGCCAGCAGCTCTCCTTCATCTAGCGGAGGTGATGATGAGCAGTTCTTC
CDR3: CASSSPSSSGGDDEQFF

size: NA
D: NA
J: TRBJ1-6
V: TRBV5-6
DNA: TGTGCCAGCAGTTTAAGGCAGGGCTATAATTCACCCCTCCACTTT
CDR3: CASSLRQGYNSPLHF

size: NA
D: TRBD1
J: TRBJ2-2
V: TRBV7-9
DNA: TGTGCCAGCAGCTTATTGGTACAGGGGGTCACCGGGGAGCTGTTTTTT
CDR3: CASSLLVQGVTGELFF

size: NA
D: NA
J: TRBJ2-5
V: TRBV4-1
DNA: TGCGCCAGCAGCCAAGAAACGGGACACGGGGAGACCCAGTACTTC
CDR3: CASSQETGHGETQYF

size: NA
D: TRBD1
J: TRBJ1-2
V: TRBV7-9
DNA: TGTGCCAGCAGACCCAGGTCCGGGACAGCCTATGGCTACACCTTC
CDR3: CASRPRSGTAYGYTF

size: NA
D: TRBD2
J: TRBJ2-1
V: TRBV2
DNA: TGTGCCAGCAGTGAGACTAGCGGGGGTTATGGTGAGCAGTTCTTC
CDR3: CASSETSGGYGEQFF

size: NA
D: NA
J: TRBJ2-3
V: TRBV10-2
DNA: TGCGCCACCATGGGTCTGTCCTTAGTATATACGCAGTATTTT
CDR3: CATMGLSLVYTQYF

size: NA
D: NA
J: TRBJ2-5
V: TRBV10-3
DNA: TGTGCCATCAGTGGAGGAGAGACCCAGTACTTC
CDR3: CAISGGETQYF

size: NA
D: NA
J: TRBJ2-3
V: TRBV7-9
DNA: TGTGCCAGCAGCTCCTTCACTAGGGACACAGATACGCAGTATTTT
CDR3: CASSSFTRDTDTQYF

size: NA
D: NA
J: TRBJ2-2
V: TRBV6-5
DNA: TGTGCCAGCAGCCTTACATCAAACACCGGGGAGCTGTTTTTT
CDR3: CASSLTSNTGELFF

size: NA
D: NA
J: TRBJ2-1
V: TRBV19
DNA: TGTGCCAGTACACATGGGACTGCTGGCGATGAGCAGTTCTTC
CDR3: CASTHGTAGDEQFF

size: NA
D: TRBD1
J: TRBJ2-7
V: TRBV5-4
DNA: TGTGCCAGCAGGCCCGGGACAGGGTTATCCTACGAGCAGTACTTC
CDR3: CASRPGTGLSYEQYF

size: NA
D: TRBD1
J: TRBJ2-2
V: TRBV4-3
DNA: TGCGCCAGCAGCCCGAGCGGGACAGGGACCGGGGAGCTGTTTTTT
CDR3: CASSPSGTGTGELFF

size: NA
D: TRBD1
J: TRBJ1-4
V: TRBV28
DNA: TGTGCCAGCAGTTCCACCGGGACAGGGAACGAAAAACTGTTTTTT
CDR3: CASSSTGTGNEKLFF

size: NA
D: TRBD1
J: TRBJ1-4
V: TRBV5-1
DNA: TGCGCCAGCAGCCCCGGACAGGGGACTGAAAAACTGTTTTTT
CDR3: CASSPGQGTEKLFF

size: NA
D: NA
J: TRBJ1-3
V: TRBV7-3
DNA: TGTGCCAGCAGCTCCGGACCCCCGAAATATTTT
CDR3: CASSSGPPKYF

size: NA
D: TRBD2
J: TRBJ2-7
V: TRBV2
DNA: TGTGCCAGCAGGAGCCGGGGGGGATTGTACGAGCAGTACTTC
CDR3: CASRSRGGLYEQYF

size: once
D: NA
J: TRBJ2-7
V: TRBV19
DNA: TGTGCCAGTAGTTCAGGGTTCGCCTACGAGCAGTACTTC
CDR3: CASSSGFAYEQYF

size: NA
D: NA
J: TRBJ2-3
V: TRBV27
DNA: TGTGCCAGCAGTTTAGGGGGGGCGCGGGGCACAGATACGCAGTATTTT
CDR3: CASSLGGARGTDTQYF

size: NA
D: NA
J: TRBJ2-7
V: TRBV9
DNA: TGTGCCAGCAGCGTAGGCTCCGGGTCCGGCGAGCAGTACTTC
CDR3: CASSVGSGSGEQYF

size: NA
D: NA
J: TRBJ2-7
V: TRBV5-1
DNA: TGCGCCAGCAGCCCGGGGACACCCGAAACCTACGAGCAGTACTTC
CDR3: CASSPGTPETYEQYF

size: NA
D: TRBD2
J: TRBJ2-1
V: TRBV7-2
DNA: TGTGCCAGCAGCCCAGACCTCCGGGGGGGGATCCATGAGCAGTTCTTC
CDR3: CASSPDLRGGIHEQFF

size: NA
D: NA
J: TRBJ2-3
V: TRBV7-9
DNA: TGTGCCAGCAGCTTAGTTCCAGGTACAGATACGCAGTATTTT
CDR3: CASSLVPGTDTQYF

size: NA
D: NA
J: TRBJ2-7
V: TRBV5-4
DNA: TGTGCCAGCAGCTGGGGGCAGGGGTACGAGCAGTACTTC
CDR3: CASSWGQGYEQYF

size: NA
D: TRBD1
J: TRBJ2-7
V: TRBV19
DNA: TGTGCCAGTAGTATCCGCCCAGGGGGTCCCTACGAGCAGTACTTC
CDR3: CASSIRPGGPYEQYF

size: NA
D: NA
J: TRBJ2-2
V: TRBV6-1
DNA: TGTGCCAGCACCGCGCAGGGAACCGGGGAGCTGTTTTTT
CDR3: CASTAQGTGELFF

size: NA
D: NA
J: TRBJ2-7
V: TRBV10-1
DNA: TGCGCCAGCTCTCCCCAGGGCTCCTACGAGCAGTACTTC
CDR3: CASSPQGSYEQYF

size: NA
D: NA
J: TRBJ2-7
V: TRBV12-1
DNA: TGTGCCAGCAGCTTGGGGAAGCGGGAGGAAAGGTACGAGCAGTACTTC
CDR3: CASSLGKREERYEQYF

size: NA
D: NA
J: TRBJ1-2
V: TRBV10-3
DNA: TGTGCCATCAGTGTACAAGGTTTGGATGGCTACACCTTC
CDR3: CAISVQGLDGYTF

size: NA
D: TRBD2
J: TRBJ2-3
V: TRBV11-3
DNA: TGTGCCAGCAGCTTAGCAGGACTAGAGGCAGATACGCAGTATTTT
CDR3: CASSLAGLEADTQYF

size: NA
D: TRBD1
J: TRBJ2-1
V: TRBV11-2
DNA: TGTGCCAGCAGCTTGTCATGGTGGACAGGAGAGCAGTTCTTC
CDR3: CASSLSWWTGEQFF

size: NA
D: NA
J: TRBJ2-7
V: TRBV19
DNA: TGTGCCAGTACTCCCGGGACTCATACCTACGAGCAGTACTTC
CDR3: CASTPGTHTYEQYF

size: NA
D: NA
J: TRBJ1-2
V: TRBV9
DNA: TGTGCCAGCAGCACCCACACAGGCGGCTACACCTTC
CDR3: CASSTHTGGYTF

size: NA
D: TRBD2
J: TRBJ2-5
V: TRBV5-1
DNA: TGCGCCAGCTCGACTAGCGGGGCAGAGACCCAGTACTTC
CDR3: CASSTSGAETQYF